The next 30 T cell receptor beta chains were all read from a single sample in a study of blood T cells in healthy people across ages. Primed by a sample-barcoded 5' primer and a J-beta primer mix, a second PCR proceeded for 7 to 11 cycles. MiXCR, run by TCRdb on the 5' RACE reads, gives a single entry per CDR3 protein. The table lists roughly 830,000 distinct CDR3 sequences, 55% to 65% of them singletons. What was sequenced was blood. The receptors come from a young man in good health.

The rearrangement uses TRBV7-9 and TRBJ2-4; 10 bases align to TRBD1. The DNA end favors TRBJ2-7, so the J call may be wrong. The CDR3 extends over 15 amino acids. Per germline, CDR1 SEHNR and CDR2 FQNEAQ (reference sequence). This CDR3 is CASSPSGTGDYEQYF. DNA for the CDR3: TGTGCCAGCAGCCCCTCCGGGACAGGGGACTACGAGCAGTACTTC.

The gene calls are TRBV3-1 and TRBJ2-7, with D tentatively TRBD2 (5 bases). Trimming left V 4 bases short and J 7 bases short, with 14 bases between. In germline, CDR1 is LGHDT, CDR2 YNNKEL (reference sequence). This CDR3 is 13 amino acids long. This CDR3 is CASSPGIYWEQYF. CDR3 sequence (DNA): TGTGCCAGCAGCCCCGGGATTTACTGGGAGCAGTACTTC.

A few counts support this clonotype. The chain joins TRBV4-3 to TRBJ2-7; D is uncertain. Trimming shortened V by 1 base and J by 3 bases, and 10 bases separated the two germline ends. The CDR3 loop spans 14 amino acids. CDR1 and CDR2 from the germline V gene are LGHNA and YSLEER. DNA for the CDR3: TGCGCCAGCAGCCAAGCAACGTCCGTCTACGAGCAGTACTTC. Protein sequence: CASSQATSVYEQYF.

V is TRBV20-1 and J is TRBJ1-5; D not resolved. CDR1 is DFQATT, CDR2 SNEGSKA, per germline (reference sequence). The ends were cut back, 6 bases at V and 7 bases at J, with 13 bases in the middle. This CDR3 has 12 residues. The CDR3 DNA reads TGCAGTGCCTCCGTAGGAGAACAGCCCCAGCATTTT. Amino acids: CSASVGEQPQHF.

At least ten counts were recorded for this clonotype. The CDR3 DNA reads TGTGCCAGCAGCCCGCCCGGTACGGGAGAGCAGTACTTC. It encodes CASSPPGTGEQYF. The gene calls are TRBV7-2 and TRBJ2-7; tentative D call: TRBD2 (5 bases). There are 13 residues in the CDR3. Deletions cut 5 bases from V and 7 bases from J, with 15 bases between. Looked up from germline, CDR1 is SGHTA and CDR2 is FQGNSA.

The rearrangement joins TRBV5-6 to TRBJ2-3, with a possible D match to TRBD1 (5 bases). Germline V CDR1 and CDR2: SGHDT, YYEEEE. V was cut by 4 bases and J by 0 bases, with 9 bases left in between. The CDR3 is 14 amino acids. The DNA for the CDR3 is TGTGCCAGCAGCGGCCAGGGTAGCACAGATACGCAGTATTTT. Translated, it gives CASSGQGSTDTQYF. Full variable domain (rest looked up from reference TRBV5-6 and TRBJ2-3): DAGVTQSPTHLIKTRGQQVTLRCSPKSGHDTVSWYQQALGQGPQFIFQYYEEEERQRGNFPDRFSGHQFPNYSSELNVNALLLGDSALYLCASSGQGSTDTQYFGPGTRLTVL.

In this sample, this clonotype turned up once. V usage is TRBV6-1 and J usage is TRBJ1-5; D remains unclear. V was shortened by 8 bases and J by 6 bases, with 14 bases between the two germline ends. Germline CDR1 reads MNHNS; CDR2 reads SASEGT. This CDR3 region has 13 residues. For the CDR3, the DNA is TGTGCCAGCTCCATGAGGCCGGGTCAGCCCCAGCATTTT. This sequence encodes CASSMRPGQPQHF.

This clonotype was counted between two and nine times. The gene calls are TRBV7-2 and TRBJ1-4; TRBD1 aligns across 12 bases. Germline assignment: CDR1 SGHTA and CDR2 FQGNSA. V shed 5 bases and J 7 bases; nucleotides not matched to a gene: 2. This CDR3 comprises 14 residues. The CDR3 coding sequence is TGTGCCAGCAGCGTGGGACAGGGGGCTGAAAAACTGTTTTTT. Amino acids: CASSVGQGAEKLFF.

The chain has TRBV7-9 and TRBJ2-1; D possibly matches TRBD1 or TRBD2 (7 bases each). The V gene lost 4 bases and the J gene lost 5 bases, with 18 bases spanning the gap. Germline V lookup: CDR1 SEHNR, CDR2 FQNEAQ (reference sequence). The CDR3 has 16 amino acids. CDR3 coding DNA: TGTGCCAGCAGCTGGCGACAGGGACTACTTAACAATGAGCAGTTCTTC. Protein product: CASSWRQGLLNNEQFF.

The chain links TRBV7-9 to TRBJ2-3; unclear D gene. The germline V gene has CDR1 SEHNR and CDR2 FQNEAQ (reference sequence). The germline V and J ends were trimmed by 5 bases and 1 base, with 13 bases remaining between them. There are 15 residues in the CDR3. This chain's CDR3 is CASSLKGSGTDTQYF. For the CDR3, the DNA is TGTGCCAGCAGCCTTAAGGGCAGCGGCACAGATACGCAGTATTTT.

The CDR3 coding sequence is TGTGCCAGCAGTTACTATGGACCCTCGGCCCAAGAGACCCAGTACTTC. As protein: CASSYYGPSAQETQYF. V gene TRBV6-6 combines with J gene TRBJ2-5; no firm D call. There are 16 residues in the CDR3. Trimming pared 1 base from V and 1 base from J, leaving 13 bases between. Germline-derived CDR1 and CDR2 are MNHNY and SVGAGI (reference sequence).

V usage is TRBV20-1 and J usage is TRBJ2-3; 11 positions agree with TRBD2. CDR1 and CDR2 from the germline V gene are DFQATT and SNEGSKA (reference sequence). The ends lost 5 bases at V and 2 bases at J; junction bases unmatched: 9. The CDR3 sequence is 16 residues long. CDR3 amino acids: CSAGVETSGDTDTQYF. CDR3 bases: TGCAGTGCTGGAGTCGAGACTAGCGGGGACACAGATACGCAGTATTTT.

The gene calls are TRBV20-1 and TRBJ2-1; the match to TRBD2 covers 10 bases. The germline V gene encodes CDR1 DFQATT and CDR2 SNEGSKA (reference sequence). The CDR3 consists of 19 residues. Trimming at V came to 3 bases and at J to 0 bases, leaving 14 bases not matched to a gene. CDR3 coding DNA: TGCAGTGCTAGGAAACTAGCGGGGCAAACAACCGGCTCCTACAATGAGCAGTTCTTC. This codes for CSARKLAGQTTGSYNEQFF.

The gene calls are TRBV29-1 and TRBJ1-4; D is unresolved. V lost 4 bases, J lost 0 bases, and 0 bases lay in between. The CDR3 has 11 amino acids. Germline CDR1 SQVTM, CDR2 ANQGSEA. The CDR3 spells CSVATNEKLFF. The CDR3 DNA sequence: TGCAGCGTTGCAACTAATGAAAAACTGTTTTTT.

The chain has TRBV6-6 and TRBJ2-6, with unresolved D. Trimming removed 5 bases at V and 0 bases at J, with 11 bases between. The germline V gene encodes CDR1 MNHNY and CDR2 SVGAGI (reference sequence). The CDR3 has 16 residues. CDR3 amino acids: CASSKALSSGANVLTF. As DNA, the CDR3 is TGTGCCAGCAGTAAGGCCCTGAGCTCTGGGGCCAACGTCCTGACTTTC.

The V call is TRBV20-1, the J call TRBJ1-4; D unclear. Per germline, CDR1 DFQATT and CDR2 SNEGSKA (reference sequence). The CDR3 has 15 residues. The V end lost 5 bases, the J end lost 7 bases, and 20 bases lay between the germline ends. The CDR3 here is CSASTGRPSGEKLFF. CDR3 nucleotide sequence: TGCAGTGCTTCAACCGGACGGCCAAGCGGTGAAAAACTGTTTTTT.

V usage is TRBV4-3 and J usage is TRBJ2-3; D possibly matches TRBD1 or TRBD2 (5 bases each). This CDR3 has 15 residues. Trimming left V 3 bases short and J 1 base short, with 11 bases between. The germline CDR1 and CDR2 sequences are LGHNA and YSLEER. The CDR3 region has the DNA TGCGCCAGCAGCCACCTCGGGGCAGGCACAGATACGCAGTATTTT. Encoded protein: CASSHLGAGTDTQYF.

The chain joins TRBV5-1 to TRBJ2-5, with D possibly being TRBD2 (6 bases). The germline CDR1 and CDR2 sequences are SGHRS and YFSETQ. The CDR3 has 15 residues. Trimming cost V 2 bases and J 4 bases, with 15 bases left between them. CDR3 coding DNA: TGCGCCAGCAGCTTCGGGACTGCCACAATAGAGACCCAGTACTTC. This codes for CASSFGTATIETQYF.

The chain employs TRBV29-1 and TRBJ2-7; D unresolved. V dropped 4 bases and J dropped 5 bases, with 9 bases sitting between them. Germline V gives CDR1 SQVTM, CDR2 ANQGSEA. CDR3 length: 11 amino acids. CDR3 bases: TGCAGCGTTGTACGGGTTGACGAGCAGTACTTC. This codes for CSVVRVDEQYF.

The chain links TRBV6-2 or TRBV6-3 to TRBJ2-5, with D perhaps TRBD1 (5 bases). The germline CDR1 and CDR2 sequences are MNHEY and SVGEGT. This CDR3 is built from 16 residues. The V end lost 0 bases, the J end lost 1 base, and 12 bases lay between the germline ends. CDR3 sequence: CASSYSGRAPQETQYF. The CDR3 nucleotides read TGTGCCAGCAGTTACTCCGGCAGGGCCCCCCAAGAGACCCAGTACTTC.

This clonotype was recorded a few times. The chain couples TRBV6-1 to TRBJ1-4, with D perhaps matching TRBD1 (5 bases). Germline V gene lookup returns CDR1 MNHNS and CDR2 SASEGT. The CDR3 has 14 residues. V was cut by 6 bases and J by 3 bases, with 11 bases left in between. The CDR3 here is CASSTAGANEKLFF. CDR3 nucleotides: TGTGCCAGCAGCACCGCGGGGGCTAATGAAAAACTGTTTTTT.

This chain links TRBV11-1 with TRBJ2-2; D is perhaps TRBD1 (5 bases). Per the germline V gene, CDR1 is SGHAT and CDR2 is FQDESV (reference sequence). The CDR3 covers 16 residues. V lost 3 bases, J lost 3 bases, and 14 bases lay in between. The chain's CDR3 is CASSLHRGSDTGELFF. CDR3 nucleotides: TGTGCCAGCAGCTTGCATAGGGGTTCGGACACCGGGGAGCTGTTTTTT.

This clonotype was seen once. The V gene is TRBV4-3, the J gene TRBJ2-6, with D unresolved. Germline CDR1 is LGHNA and CDR2 is YSLEER. V dropped 3 bases and J dropped 1 base, with 13 bases sitting between them. The CDR3 has 17 residues. CDR3 nucleotide sequence: TGCGCCAGCAGCCACGGGTTTGGCCGATCTGGGGCCAACGTCCTGACTTTC. Encoded protein: CASSHGFGRSGANVLTF.

The rearrangement joins TRBV7-2 to TRBJ2-7, with TRBD1 matching over 7 bases. J lost 7 bases, V lost 5 bases, and 8 bases had no gene match. This CDR3 comprises 13 residues. Per the germline V gene, CDR1 is SGHTA and CDR2 is FQGNSA. The CDR3 here is CASSGQADKEQYF. CDR3 nucleotides: TGTGCCAGCAGCGGACAGGCCGATAAGGAGCAGTACTTC.

This clonotype was detected only once. The chain has TRBV7-7 and TRBJ2-1; D possibly uses TRBD1 or TRBD2 (5 bases each). Trimming took 1 base from V and 0 from J, leaving 13 bases between them. The CDR3 consists of 17 residues. Germline V gives CDR1 SSHAT, CDR2 FNYEAQ (reference sequence). The CDR3 DNA follows: TGTGCCAGCAGCTTAGAGTATAAGGGGAGCTCCTACAATGAGCAGTTCTTC. Its translation: CASSLEYKGSSYNEQFF. Using reference TRBV7-7 and TRBJ2-1 for the parts outside the CDR3, the full variable domain is GAGVSQSPRYKVTKRGQDVTLRCDPISSHATLYWYQQALGQGPEFLTYFNYEAQPDKSGLPSDRFSAERPEGSISTLTIQRTEQRDSAMYRCASSLEYKGSSYNEQFFGPGTRLTVL.

This clonotype has a handful of counts. V usage is TRBV27 and J usage is TRBJ1-2; TRBD1 agrees at 11 bases. Germline lookup yields CDR1 MNHEY and CDR2 SMNVEV (reference sequence). The V segment lost 3 bases and the J segment 3 bases; nucleotides outside the gene matches: 3. This CDR3 is 15 amino acids long. CDR3 DNA sequence: TGTGCCAGCAGTTTTAGGGGACAGGGGGACTATGGCTACACCTTC. This sequence encodes CASSFRGQGDYGYTF.

The chain has TRBV12-3 or TRBV12-4 and TRBJ2-4; TRBD1 matches 7 bases. This CDR3 is built from 10 residues. The ends lost 10 bases at V and 6 bases at J; junction bases unmatched: 0. The CDR3: CATGGNIQYF. In DNA, the CDR3 is TGTGCCACAGGGGGAAACATTCAGTACTTC.

V gene TRBV27 combines with J gene TRBJ2-7, with D tentatively TRBD2 (7 bases). V shed 3 bases and J shed 1 base, with 13 bases lying between them. The CDR3 is 15 residues long. Germline lookup yields CDR1 MNHEY and CDR2 SMNVEV (reference sequence). The CDR3 loop reads CASSFTRGGSYEQYF. CDR3 nucleotides: TGTGCCAGCAGTTTTACCAGGGGAGGGTCCTACGAGCAGTACTTC.

The chain employs TRBV28 and TRBJ2-7; 10 bases match TRBD2. The V and J ends lost 0 bases and 6 bases, in that order; junction bases with no gene match: 5. Per the germline V gene, CDR1 is MDHEN and CDR2 is SYDVKM. The CDR3 covers 15 residues. CDR3 region: CASSLWSGGAFEQYF. In nucleotides, the CDR3 is TGTGCCAGCAGTTTATGGAGCGGGGGGGCTTTCGAGCAGTACTTC.

Notes on this clonotype: This clone may be a read error of a much larger clone one base away. The chain carries TRBV20-1 and TRBJ1-1; tentative D call: TRBD1 (6 bases). V was pared by 5 bases and J by 0 bases, with 19 bases between. The germline CDR1 and CDR2 sequences are DFQATT and SNEGSKA (reference sequence). This CDR3 is built from 16 residues. The CDR3 spells CSAGNQGRALNTEAFF. CDR3 bases: TGCAGTGCTGGAAACCAGGGGAGGGCTTTGAACACTGAAGCTTTCTTT.